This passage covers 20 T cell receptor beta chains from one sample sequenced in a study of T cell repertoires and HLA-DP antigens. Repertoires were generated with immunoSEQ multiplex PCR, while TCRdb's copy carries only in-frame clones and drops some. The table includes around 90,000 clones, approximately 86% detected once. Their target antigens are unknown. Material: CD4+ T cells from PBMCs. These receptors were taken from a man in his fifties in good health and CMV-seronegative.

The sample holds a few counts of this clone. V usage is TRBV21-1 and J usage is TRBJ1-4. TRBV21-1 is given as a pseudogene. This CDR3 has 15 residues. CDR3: CASFPGGLANEKLFF. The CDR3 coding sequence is TGTGCCAGCTTCCCGGGGGGCTTGGCTAATGAAAAACTGTTTTTT.

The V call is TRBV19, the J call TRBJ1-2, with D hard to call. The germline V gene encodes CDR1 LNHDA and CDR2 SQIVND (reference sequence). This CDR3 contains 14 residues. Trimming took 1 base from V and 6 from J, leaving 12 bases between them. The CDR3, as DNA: TGTGCCAGTAGTATAGCCGGCCGTGTGAATGGCTACACCTTC. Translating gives CASSIAGRVNGYTF.

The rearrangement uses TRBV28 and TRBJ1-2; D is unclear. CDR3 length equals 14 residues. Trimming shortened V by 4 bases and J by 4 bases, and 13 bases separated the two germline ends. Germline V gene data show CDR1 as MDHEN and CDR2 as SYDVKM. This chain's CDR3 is CASSSLVRSYGYTF. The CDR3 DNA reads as TGTGCCAGCAGTTCACTGGTCAGGAGCTATGGCTACACCTTC.

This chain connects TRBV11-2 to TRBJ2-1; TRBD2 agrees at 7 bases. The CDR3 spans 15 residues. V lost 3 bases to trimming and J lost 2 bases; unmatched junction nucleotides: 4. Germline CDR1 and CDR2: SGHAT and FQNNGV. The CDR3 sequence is CASSFYRGAYNEQFF. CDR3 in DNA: TGTGCCAGCAGCTTCTATCGGGGGGCCTACAATGAGCAGTTCTTC.

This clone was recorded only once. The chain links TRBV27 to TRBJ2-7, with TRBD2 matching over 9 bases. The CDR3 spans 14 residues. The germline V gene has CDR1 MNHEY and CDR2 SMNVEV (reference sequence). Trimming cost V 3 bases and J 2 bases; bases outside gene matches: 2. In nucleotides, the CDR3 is TGTGCCAGCAGTTTTTTAGCGGGGGCCTACGAGCAGTACTTC. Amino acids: CASSFLAGAYEQYF.

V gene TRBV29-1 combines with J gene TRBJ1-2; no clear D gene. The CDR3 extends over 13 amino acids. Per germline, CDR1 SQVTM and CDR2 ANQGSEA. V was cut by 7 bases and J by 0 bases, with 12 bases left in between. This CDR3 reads CSADTSANYGYTF. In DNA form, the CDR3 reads TGCAGCGCTGACACCTCAGCTAACTATGGCTACACCTTC.

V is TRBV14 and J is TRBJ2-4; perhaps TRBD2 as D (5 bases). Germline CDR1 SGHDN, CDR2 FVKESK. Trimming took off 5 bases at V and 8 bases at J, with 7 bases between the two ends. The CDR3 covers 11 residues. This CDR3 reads CASSEGYIQYF. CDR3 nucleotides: TGTGCCAGCAGCGAGGGATACATTCAGTACTTC.

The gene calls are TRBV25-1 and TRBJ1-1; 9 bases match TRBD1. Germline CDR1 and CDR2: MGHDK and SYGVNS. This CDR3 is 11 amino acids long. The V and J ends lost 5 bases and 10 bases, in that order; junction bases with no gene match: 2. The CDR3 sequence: CASSPGQGAFF. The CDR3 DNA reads TGTGCCAGCAGTCCGGGACAGGGAGCTTTCTTT.

The CDR3 nucleotides are TGCAGCGTTCGAACTAGCGGGAGCTTCTACGAGCAGTACTTC. Translating it yields CSVRTSGSFYEQYF. V usage is TRBV29-1 and J usage is TRBJ2-7, with 11 bases identical to TRBD2. The CDR3 length is 14 residues. From germline, CDR1 is SQVTM and CDR2 ANQGSEA. Trimming at V came to 5 bases and at J to 3 bases, leaving 6 bases not matched to a gene.

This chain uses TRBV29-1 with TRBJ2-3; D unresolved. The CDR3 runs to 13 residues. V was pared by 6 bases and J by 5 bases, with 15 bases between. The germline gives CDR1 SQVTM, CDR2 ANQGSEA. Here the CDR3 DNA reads TGCAGCGTGGACCCCCCACCGGGAGATACGCAGTATTTT. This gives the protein CSVDPPPGDTQYF.

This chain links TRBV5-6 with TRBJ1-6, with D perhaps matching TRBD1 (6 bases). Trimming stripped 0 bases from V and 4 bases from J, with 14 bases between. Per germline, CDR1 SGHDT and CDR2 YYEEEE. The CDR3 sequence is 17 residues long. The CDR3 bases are TGTGCCAGCAGCTTGGCAACAGGGAGGGTGTATAATTCACCCCTCCACTTT. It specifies CASSLATGRVYNSPLHF.

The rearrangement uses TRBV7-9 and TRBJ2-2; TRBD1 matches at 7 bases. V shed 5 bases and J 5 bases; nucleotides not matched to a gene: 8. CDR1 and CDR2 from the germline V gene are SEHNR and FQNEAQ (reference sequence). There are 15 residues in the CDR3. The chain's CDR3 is CASSARTGQTGELFF. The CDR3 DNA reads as TGTGCCAGCAGCGCCAGGACAGGTCAAACCGGGGAGCTGTTTTTT.

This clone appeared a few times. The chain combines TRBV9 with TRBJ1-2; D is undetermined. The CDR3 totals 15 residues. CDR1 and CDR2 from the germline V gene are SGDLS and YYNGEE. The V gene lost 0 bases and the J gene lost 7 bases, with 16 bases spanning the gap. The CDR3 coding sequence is TGTGCCAGCAGCGTAGGCCAATTTGGGGAATTTGGCTACACCTTC. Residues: CASSVGQFGEFGYTF.

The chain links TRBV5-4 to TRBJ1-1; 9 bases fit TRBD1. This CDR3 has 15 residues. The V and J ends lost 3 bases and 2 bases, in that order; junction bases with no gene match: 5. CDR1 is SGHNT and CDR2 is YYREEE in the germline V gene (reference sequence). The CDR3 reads CASSSKQGANTEAFF. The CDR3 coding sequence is TGTGCCAGCAGCTCTAAACAGGGGGCAAACACTGAAGCTTTCTTT.

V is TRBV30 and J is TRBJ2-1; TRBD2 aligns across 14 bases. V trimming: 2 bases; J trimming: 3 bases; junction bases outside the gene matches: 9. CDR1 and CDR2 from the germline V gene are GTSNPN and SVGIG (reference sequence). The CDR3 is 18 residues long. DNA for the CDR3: TGTGCCTGGAGTCCCGGGACTAGCGGGAGAACGAACTACAATGAGCAGTTCTTC. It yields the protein CAWSPGTSGRTNYNEQFF.

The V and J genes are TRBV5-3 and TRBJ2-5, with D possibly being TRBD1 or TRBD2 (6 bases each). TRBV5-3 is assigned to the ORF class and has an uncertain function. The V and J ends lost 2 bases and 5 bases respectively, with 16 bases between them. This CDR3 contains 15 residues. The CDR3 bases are TGTGCCAGAAGCTTTCTGCCTAGGAGGGGGGAGACCCAGTACTTC. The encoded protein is CARSFLPRRGETQYF.

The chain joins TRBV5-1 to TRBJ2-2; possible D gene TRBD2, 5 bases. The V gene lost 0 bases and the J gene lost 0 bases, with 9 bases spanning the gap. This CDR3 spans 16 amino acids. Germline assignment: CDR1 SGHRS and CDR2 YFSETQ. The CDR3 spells CASSLDRGTNTGELFF. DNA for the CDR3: TGCGCCAGCAGCTTGGACCGGGGAACGAACACCGGGGAGCTGTTTTTT. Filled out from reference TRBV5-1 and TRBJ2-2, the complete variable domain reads KAGVTQTPRYLIKTRGQQVTLSCSPISGHRSVSWYQQTPGQGLQFLFEYFSETQRNKGNFPGRFSGRQFSNSRSEMNVSTLELGDSALYLCASSLDRGTNTGELFFGEGSRLTVL.

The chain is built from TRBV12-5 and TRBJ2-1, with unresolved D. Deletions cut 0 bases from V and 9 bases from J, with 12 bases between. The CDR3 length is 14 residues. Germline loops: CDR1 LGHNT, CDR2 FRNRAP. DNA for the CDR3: TGTGCTAGTGGTTTGGTAGGAGAAGTAAGTGAGCAGTTCTTC. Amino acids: CASGLVGEVSEQFF. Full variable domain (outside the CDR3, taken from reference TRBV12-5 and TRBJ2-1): DARVTQTPRHKVTEMGQEVTMRCQPILGHNTVFWYRQTMMQGLELLAYFRNRAPLDDSGMPKDRFSAEMPDATLATLKIQPSEPRDSAVYFCASGLVGEVSEQFFGPGTRLTVL.

This CDR3 is CASSQDLGGGRTGELFF. The CDR3 coding sequence is TGTGCCAGCAGCCAAGATCTAGGGGGGGGCCGCACCGGGGAGCTGTTTTTT. The rearrangement links TRBV4-2 to TRBJ2-2, with a tentative D call TRBD2 (7 bases). The CDR3 has 17 amino acids. Deletions cut 0 bases from V and 4 bases from J, with 15 bases between. Germline CDR1 LGHNA, CDR2 YNFKEQ.

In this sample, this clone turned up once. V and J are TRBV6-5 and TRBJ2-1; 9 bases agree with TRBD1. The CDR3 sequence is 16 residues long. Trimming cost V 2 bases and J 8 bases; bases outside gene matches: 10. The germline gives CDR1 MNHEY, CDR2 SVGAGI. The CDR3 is CASSYTTTGGRHEQFF. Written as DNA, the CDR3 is TGTGCCAGCAGTTACACAACGACAGGGGGGAGGCATGAGCAGTTCTTC.